The TCR beta chain under discussion was sequenced for a study of identical twins. MiXCR was run by TCRdb on the 5' RACE reads, yielding one entry per CDR3 protein. The data contain around 220,000 distinct CDR3 sequences, approximately 10% of them singletons. This clonotype was seen a few times. With 2 bases clipped from V and 5 bases from J, the junction kept 12 bases outside the gene matches. The CDR3 has 17 amino acids. Germline assignment: CDR1 DFQATT and CDR2 SNEGSKA (reference sequence). Sequencing input: memory T cells sorted from blood. The chain is built from TRBV20-1 and TRBJ2-3, with TRBD2 matching 11 bases. This clonotype originated in a man in his fifties or sixties in good health. The CDR3, as DNA: TGCAGTGCTAGACGCATAGCGGGGGGGCCGAGAAGAGATACGCAGTATTTT. This codes for CSARRIAGGPRRDTQYF.